Given below is one TCR beta chain in context. Its antigen remains unidentified. One junction end disagrees with the germline gene, perhaps due to a read error. The data originate from a study of blood T cells in healthy people across ages. Whole-study findings and limits: Unknown donor CMV status possibly confounded expanded clonotype changes.

A second 7 to 11 cycle PCR used barcoded and J-beta primers. TCRdb itself ran the 5' RACE reads through MiXCR, one entry per CDR3 protein. The top ten hold around 2.1% of the sample, which has under 2,000,000 distinct CDR3 sequences, 49% seen once. Germline V CDR1 and CDR2: SGHTA, FQGNSA. This CDR3 spans 15 amino acids. The chain joins TRBV7-2 to TRBJ2-1; TRBD2 agrees at 11 bases. Sample: blood. The receptor was isolated from a woman aged 35 to 49 in good health. The CDR3, as DNA: TGTGCCAGCAGTGTTACTAGCGGGGGTTACAATGAGCGGTTCTTC. The encoded protein is CASSVTSGGYNERFF.